This TCR beta chain is from a study of identical twins. Study results and limitations: With abundant cord blood beta clonotypes, insertions were fewer; memory repertoires showed no such pattern. Out-of-frame alpha sequences common to twins exhibited an excess of low generation probability.

One entry per CDR3 protein results from TCRdb running MiXCR on the 5' RACE reads. Of a few hundred thousand distinct CDR3 sequences in the sample, about 8.5% were seen once. Everyone who donated was a healthy Caucasian. This clonotype appeared many times. The antigen is undetermined. Germline V gene sequence: CDR1 MNHEY, CDR2 SVGEGT. Trimming stripped 7 bases from V and 3 bases from J, with 9 bases between. The CDR3 is 12 amino acids. These data were also filed under a second study, of yellow fever vaccine responses in identical twins. This second report adds: Vaccine-induced T cell responses in twins were reportedly observed to appear partly convergent, partly personalized.

Specimen: CD8+ T cells sorted from blood. The chain has TRBV6-2 or TRBV6-3 and TRBJ1-1, with TRBD1 as a possible D gene (5 bases). This TCR derives from a woman between 18 and 29 years old in good health. The CDR3 DNA reads TGTGCCAGCATCCAGGGCTACACTGAAGCTTTCTTT. It yields the protein CASIQGYTEAFF.